This T cell receptor beta chain was sequenced for a study of OX40 agonist ivuxolimab in advanced cancers. Some clones are missing from TCRdb's copy, which holds only in-frame ones; the method was immunoSEQ multiplex PCR. The sample carries about 77,000 clones, over 75% recorded once. V lost 6 bases and J lost 10, with 14 bases in between. In germline, CDR1 is SQVTM, CDR2 ANQGSEA. This CDR3 is built from 11 residues. The material sequenced was CD4+ or CD8+ T cells sorted from blood, taken in a trial of the OX40 agonist ivuxolimab. The receptor was isolated from an adult with an advanced solid tumor such as melanoma, head and neck, liver or kidney cancer. The chain employs TRBV29-1 and TRBJ2-3; weak D call: TRBD2 (5 bases). CDR3 region: CSVEPLRAQYF. The CDR3 nucleotides read TGCAGCGTCGAGCCCCTGCGGGCGCAGTATTTT.